A single sample is the source of the 12 T cell receptor beta chains below, sequenced in a study of cytomegalovirus exposure and HLA in healthy donors. Primers: 60 Vbeta forward and 13 Jbeta reverse. Clones were read by immunoSEQ multiplex PCR, and TCRdb kept only the in-frame ones, dropping some. The sample consists of about 100,000 clones, nearly 65% of them appearing once. The sample consisted of PBMCs. These receptors were obtained from a human donor in good health.

This chain links TRBV30 with TRBJ2-3, with TRBD2 matching 8 bases. CDR3 length: 15 residues. Trimming removed 0 bases from V and 3 bases from J; junction bases left unmatched: 5. From germline, CDR1 is GTSNPN and CDR2 SVGIG (reference sequence). This CDR3 is CAWSVVAGMTDTQYF. CDR3 bases: TGTGCCTGGAGTGTGGTAGCGGGAATGACAGATACGCAGTATTTT.

This clone came up a few times. The chain has TRBV5-6 and TRBJ2-2, with TRBD1 as a possible D gene (6 bases). The CDR3 spans 15 residues. Trimming took 4 bases from V and 6 from J, leaving 16 bases between them. Germline assignment: CDR1 SGHDT and CDR2 YYEEEE. Here the CDR3 reads CASSVTGFQAGELFF. The CDR3 nucleotides are TGTGCCAGCAGCGTAACAGGGTTTCAGGCCGGGGAGCTGTTTTTT.

The chain couples TRBV29-1 to TRBJ2-5; 12 bases fit TRBD2. The CDR3 is 14 residues long. Germline CDR1 and CDR2: SQVTM and ANQGSEA. V dropped 4 bases and J dropped 4; count of bases not matched to a gene: 4. The CDR3: CSVALAGGGETQYF. The CDR3 DNA reads as TGCAGCGTTGCACTAGCGGGGGGCGGAGAGACCCAGTACTTC. Full variable domain (remainder filled in from reference TRBV29-1 and TRBJ2-5): SAVISQKPSRDICQRGTSLTIQCQVDSQVTMMFWYRQQPGQSLTLIATANQGSEATYESGFVIDKFPISRPNLTFSTLTVSNMSPEDSSIYLCSVALAGGGETQYFGPGTRLLVL.

The V call is TRBV10-3, the J call TRBJ2-1; D is unclear. The CDR3 sequence is 11 residues long. V shed 8 bases and J shed 6 bases, with 8 bases lying between them. Germline assignment: CDR1 ENHRY and CDR2 SYGVKD. CDR3 loop: CAISPGNEQFF. The CDR3 nucleotides read TGTGCCATCTCCCCGGGCAATGAGCAGTTCTTC.

The CDR3 DNA is TGTGCCTGGAGTGGGCCTAATCAGCCCCAGCATTTT. Protein: CAWSGPNQPQHF. The chain carries TRBV30 and TRBJ1-5; the D is unclear. V lost 1 base, J lost 4 bases, and 5 bases lay in between. The CDR3 totals 12 residues. Germline V lookup: CDR1 GTSNPN, CDR2 SVGIG (reference sequence).

The chain employs TRBV10-3 and TRBJ2-7; D uncertain. Germline CDR1 and CDR2: ENHRY and SYGVKD. The CDR3 has 12 amino acids. Trimming left V 9 bases short and J 0 bases short, with 9 bases between. CDR3 sequence: CAIGGLSYEQYF. In DNA, the CDR3 is TGTGCCATAGGCGGCCTCTCCTACGAGCAGTACTTC.

J is TRBJ2-1 and V is TRBV5-6; D is unresolved. This CDR3 region has 12 residues. CDR1 is SGHDT, CDR2 YYEEEE, per germline. V lost 0 bases and J 6 bases, leaving 4 bases between the germline ends. The chain's CDR3 is CASSLAGNEQFF. The DNA of the CDR3 is TGTGCCAGCAGCTTGGCGGGCAATGAGCAGTTCTTC.

The chain is built from TRBV2 and TRBJ2-7; D is possibly TRBD2 (5 bases). V lost 3 bases, J lost 2 bases, and 11 bases lay in between. CDR1 is SNHLY and CDR2 is FYNNEI in the germline V gene. The CDR3 has 14 amino acids. The CDR3 nucleotides read TGTGCCAGCAGTGATCGGAATAGCGCCTACGAGCAGTACTTC. Protein sequence: CASSDRNSAYEQYF.

The rearrangement links TRBV7-8 to TRBJ2-1; possibly TRBD2 for D (5 bases). The CDR3 runs to 16 residues. The ends were cut back, 5 bases at V and 4 bases at J, with 18 bases in the middle. CDR1 is SGHVS, CDR2 FQNEAQ, per germline. CDR3 residues: CASSQEDFPLYNEQFF. Written as DNA, the CDR3 is TGTGCCAGCAGCCAGGAGGATTTCCCACTTTACAATGAGCAGTTCTTC.

V usage is TRBV6-1 and J usage is TRBJ2-7, with 14 nucleotides matching TRBD2. The CDR3 is made up of 15 amino acids. Germline CDR1 and CDR2: MNHNS and SASEGT. After removal of 7 bases from V and 4 bases from J, the junction contained 6 bases not matched to a gene. In DNA form, the CDR3 reads TGTGCCAGCATTGCCGGGACTAGCGGGAGTTACGAGCAGTACTTC. Protein product: CASIAGTSGSYEQYF.

The chain joins TRBV6-4 to TRBJ1-5, with D tentatively TRBD1 (6 bases). Germline V lookup: CDR1 MRHNA, CDR2 SNTAGT. The CDR3 runs 18 residues. With 0 bases removed from V and 4 bases from J, the gap between germline ends came to 19 bases. The CDR3 region is CASSDSQKTDRSNQPQHF. The CDR3 nucleotides are TGTGCCAGCAGTGACTCCCAAAAGACAGACAGGTCAAATCAGCCCCAGCATTTT.

The chain has TRBV27 and TRBJ2-7, with D tentatively TRBD1 (6 bases). This CDR3 is built from 15 residues. V was shortened by 4 bases and J by 3 bases, with 16 bases between the two germline ends. The germline V gene encodes CDR1 MNHEY and CDR2 SMNVEV (reference sequence). The CDR3 spells CASSSSGATDYEQYF. In nucleotides, the CDR3 is TGTGCCAGCAGTTCATCAGGGGCGACCGACTACGAGCAGTACTTC.